This T cell receptor beta chain was identified in a study of CD8 T cells in ankylosing spondylitis. Whole-study results and caveats: Ankylosing spondylitis blood appeared to carry a characteristic TCR beta motif of roughly 8 highly homologous variants. Clones linked to disease, bearing a CD8+ phenotype, were relatively rare in peripheral blood.

Scientists made TCR beta libraries using quantitative 5'-RACE with molecular barcodes. TCRdb recomputed calls from the 5' RACE reads with MiXCR, one row per CDR3 protein. The sample lists hundreds of thousands of distinct CDR3 sequences, roughly 10% occurring once. This clonotype turned up a few times. Its antigen is not known. V trimming: 3 bases; J trimming: 7 bases; junction bases outside the gene matches: 8. The CDR3 spans 15 residues. CDR1 is DFQATT and CDR2 is SNEGSKA in the germline V gene (reference sequence). The sample consisted of blood, either unsorted or a sorted T cell fraction (not recorded which). The V gene is TRBV20-1, the J gene TRBJ2-7; 14 bases line up with TRBD2. The sequence derives from a male donor with ankylosing spondylitis. The CDR3 DNA reads TGCAGTGCTAGGACTAGCGGGAGGGCCTTTAGTGAGCAGTACTTC. This gives the protein CSARTSGRAFSEQYF.